This TCR beta chain is drawn from a study of CD8 T cells in Susac syndrome. The multiple sclerosis controls, all treatment-naive patients, had relapsing-remitting disease that was stable or active. A quantity of about 0.5 to 1 ug RNA underwent reverse transcription using random hexamers. Amplification of TCR beta CDR3 used immunoSEQ multiplex PCR across 54 Vbeta and 13 Jbeta. TCRdb reprocessed the immunoSEQ multiplex PCR reads with MiXCR, giving one entry per CDR3 protein. The sample lists 300,000 to 350,000 distinct CDR3 sequences, approximately 90% occurring once. Notes on the study in general: The study recognized that its TCR sequencing and HLA analysis covered a relatively small number of individuals.

Of note for this clonotype: The antigen is undetermined.

This CDR3 is 14 amino acids long. Trimming took 6 bases from V and 0 from J, leaving 15 bases between them. Per germline, CDR1 DFQATT and CDR2 SNEGSKA (reference sequence). This TCR was recovered from a human donor with multiple sclerosis. The specimen sequenced was CD4+ T cells from PBMCs. The V and J genes are TRBV20-1 and TRBJ2-7, with D possibly TRBD1 on 6 matching bases. This CDR3 reads CSASPGTTSYEQYF. CDR3 nucleotide sequence: TGCAGTGCGTCCCCCGGGACAACCTCCTACGAGCAGTACTTC.